This TCR beta chain was recovered during a study of T-cell reconstitution after alpha-beta-depleted transplantation in children. The study, taken as a whole, reports: Surviving recipient T cells and intrathymic progenitors accounted for some patients' high TCRbeta diversity at day 60. T-cell counts and diversity at one year following transplant were attributed mainly to newly produced T cells. It was reported that alpha-beta T cells came from several hundred expanded graft clones (about two months after transplant).

This clonotype has just a few counts. The antigen remains unidentified. Unique molecular identifiers were incorporated when the TCRbeta library was constructed. Via MiXCR, TCRdb re-called the PCR reads, giving one row per CDR3 protein. The table includes fewer than 550,000 distinct CDR3 sequences, about an eighth detected once. With V trimmed by 6 bases and J by 8 bases, 9 bases remained unmatched. The CDR3 extends over 13 amino acids. Sequenced here: PBMCs, mostly from graft donor cells, sampled 180 days after TCRalphabeta/CD19-depleted stem cell transplant. The source is a female patient between 2 and 15 years old who had a stem cell transplant for aplastic anemia, so the T cells may come from the graft donor. V is TRBV12-3 or TRBV12-4 and J is TRBJ1-2; 7 nucleotides line up with TRBD1. The CDR3 sequence: CASSLMTGRGYTF. DNA for the CDR3: TGTGCCAGCAGCCTCATGACAGGGAGGGGCTACACCTTC.